The 4 T cell receptor beta chains listed next were all sequenced from one sample in a study of T cells in Graves' hyperthyroidism and ophthalmopathy. The TCR beta CDR3 regions underwent amplification using RNA transcripts as the source. The HTBI primer set drove a first-round RT-PCR of the TCR CDR3. Via MiXCR, TCRdb re-called the multiplex PCR reads, giving one row per CDR3 protein. The sample carries some 400,000 distinct CDR3 sequences, approximately 19% recorded once. The specimen was blood. These receptors came from a woman younger than 35 with Graves' hyperthyroidism.

This clonotype showed up many times. This chain links TRBV7-9 with TRBJ2-5; D call uncertain. Germline V CDR1 and CDR2: SEHNR, FQNEAQ (reference sequence). CDR3 length equals 14 residues. V was clipped by 5 bases and J by 5 bases, with 15 bases between them. CDR3 loop: CASSLGGGVETQYF. The CDR3 region has the DNA TGTGCCAGCAGCCTAGGCGGCGGCGTCGAGACCCAGTACTTC.

With regard to this clonotype: The junction does not match germline at one end; this may be a read error. V and J are TRBV19 and TRBJ1-5; D unclear. CDR3 length: 17 amino acids. Germline CDR1 LNHDA, CDR2 SQIVND (reference sequence). CDR3 residues: CASSIVSGPTSNQPRHF. Here the CDR3 DNA reads TGTGCCAGTAGTATAGTGTCCGGGCCTACCAGCAATCAGCCCCGGCATTTT.

The chain couples TRBV12-3 or TRBV12-4 to TRBJ1-2; unclear D gene. The CDR3 totals 13 residues. V was shortened by 8 bases and J by 5 bases, with 15 bases between the two germline ends. This CDR3 reads CASGGGVEYGYTF. The CDR3, as DNA: TGTGCCAGCGGAGGTGGGGTGGAATATGGCTACACCTTC.

V is TRBV28 and J is TRBJ2-5; D perhaps matches TRBD1 (5 bases). The CDR3 has 13 amino acids. CDR1 and CDR2 from the germline V gene are MDHEN and SYDVKM. Trimming left V 6 bases short and J 7 bases short, with 15 bases between. CDR3 sequence reads: CASSRQSGVTQYF. The CDR3, as DNA: TGTGCCAGCAGCAGACAGTCTGGTGTGACCCAGTACTTC.